Presented here are 31 T cell receptor beta chains from one specimen sequenced in a study of beta chain features in type 1 diabetes (dated by TCRdb to 2017 to 2018). The method was the immunoSEQ multiplex PCR assay. The entire amount of isolated RNA was reverse transcribed using the High Capacity cDNA Reverse Transcription Kit, so the sequenced TCRB transcripts were expressed ones. Entries here come from immuneACCESS through TCRdb and include only in-frame sequences with V and J called. Some clones fail to appear in such tables; in the studies checked, an unresolved V gene covers under half of the shortfall, and the cause of the remainder is unknown. The sample has some 70,000 clones on record, around 49% of them singletons. The ten largest clones add up to about 0.7% of the sample. Broad study findings and their caveats: A moderate but significant shortening of TCRB CDR3 length was observed in type 1 diabetes patients in all four CD4+ subsets.

These receptors' targets are unknown. Input material: central memory CD4+ T cells from blood. The source of these receptors is a man under 40 with type 1 diabetes.

V and J are TRBV29-1 and TRBJ2-6, with 7 bases lining up with TRBD1. The CDR3 has 16 residues. Germline trimming cut 7 bases from V and 0 bases from J; bases unmatched to any gene: 9. Per germline, CDR1 SQVTM and CDR2 ANQGSEA. The CDR3 is CSAPDRADSGANVLTF. Written as DNA, the CDR3 is TGCAGCGCCCCTGACAGGGCCGACTCTGGGGCCAACGTCCTGACTTTC. Full variable domain (outside the CDR3, taken from reference TRBV29-1 and TRBJ2-6): SAVISQKPSRDICQRGTSLTIQCQVDSQVTMMFWYRQQPGQSLTLIATANQGSEATYESGFVIDKFPISRPNLTFSTLTVSNMSPEDSSIYLCSAPDRADSGANVLTFGAGSRLTVL.

As DNA, the CDR3 is TGTGCCAGCAGCCTATTTGGCGGGGGGAGAGAAGAGACCCAGTACTTC. This encodes CASSLFGGGREETQYF. The V gene is TRBV11-2, the J gene TRBJ2-5, with 8 bases matching TRBD2. CDR3 length equals 16 residues. V was clipped by 5 bases and J by 3 bases; unmatched bases: 11. In germline, CDR1 is SGHAT, CDR2 FQNNGV.

This clone came up a few times. Here the CDR3 DNA reads TGCGCCAGCAGCTTGCCCGACAGGAGCGCTACAGCTTTCTTT. It is translated as CASSLPDRSATAFF. This chain connects TRBV5-1 to TRBJ1-1; the D gene is possibly TRBD1 (6 bases). V lost 1 base, J lost 10 bases, and 17 bases lay in between. This CDR3 region has 14 residues. CDR1 SGHRS and CDR2 YFSETQ come from the germline V gene.

The genes are TRBV7-2 and TRBJ2-5; TRBD2 agrees at 12 bases. V trimming: 5 bases; J trimming: 4 bases; junction bases outside the gene matches: 2. CDR3 size: 14 residues. Germline V gene lookup returns CDR1 SGHTA and CDR2 FQGNSA. This CDR3 reads CASSPGLAGETQYF. In DNA, the CDR3 is TGTGCCAGCAGCCCGGGACTAGCGGGAGAGACCCAGTACTTC.

This clone has just a few counts. The chain carries TRBV6-5 and TRBJ2-7; a weak D match, TRBD1 (6 bases). The germline CDR1 and CDR2 sequences are MNHEY and SVGAGI. Trimming left V 6 bases short and J 1 base short, with 7 bases between. The CDR3 covers 12 residues. The CDR3 nucleotides are TGTGCCAGCAGAGGACAGTCCTACGAGCAGTACTTC. Translated: CASRGQSYEQYF.

This clone has just a few counts. The rearrangement joins TRBV11-2 to TRBJ1-5; maybe TRBD1 (5 bases). CDR3 size: 16 residues. The ends were cut back, 5 bases at V and 1 base at J, with 15 bases in the middle. The germline V gene has CDR1 SGHAT and CDR2 FQNNGV. This CDR3 reads CASSQGRAVSNQPQHF. Here the CDR3 DNA reads TGTGCCAGCAGCCAAGGCAGGGCCGTAAGCAATCAGCCCCAGCATTTT.

This clone was recorded a few times. J is TRBJ1-1 and V is TRBV7-8; D not resolved. The CDR3 extends over 14 amino acids. V lost 5 bases and J lost 11, with 21 bases in between. Germline CDR1 is SGHVS and CDR2 is FQNEAQ. CDR3 sequence: CASSPMEGGPRAFF. DNA of the CDR3: TGTGCCAGCAGCCCCATGGAGGGCGGGCCGAGGGCTTTCTTT. Together with reference TRBV7-8 and TRBJ1-1, the CDR3 gives the full variable domain: GAGVSQSPRYKVAKRGQDVALRCDPISGHVSLFWYQQALGQGPEFLTYFQNEAQLDKSGLPSDRFFAERPEGSVSTLKIQRTQQEDSAVYLCASSPMEGGPRAFFGQGTRLTVV.

The chain recombines TRBV6-5 with TRBJ1-3; the D is unclear. Germline V gene lookup returns CDR1 MNHEY and CDR2 SVGAGI. The V gene lost 6 bases and the J gene lost 0 bases, with 12 bases spanning the gap. The CDR3 sequence is 15 residues long. The CDR3 sequence: CASRTTESSGNTIYF. For the CDR3, the DNA is TGTGCCAGCAGGACGACGGAGAGCTCTGGAAACACCATATATTTT.

This chain links TRBV9 with TRBJ2-2; D may be TRBD2 (5 bases). This CDR3 spans 14 amino acids. The germline V and J ends were trimmed by 0 bases and 3 bases, with 6 bases remaining between them. Germline values: CDR1 SGDLS, CDR2 YYNGEE. In nucleotides, the CDR3 is TGTGCCAGCAGCGTAGCCGGGGACACCGGGGAGCTGTTTTTT. It codes for CASSVAGDTGELFF.

The gene calls are TRBV7-9 and TRBJ2-1; 8 bases align to TRBD2. The ends lost 2 bases at V and 3 bases at J; junction bases unmatched: 3. Per the germline V gene, CDR1 is SEHNR and CDR2 is FQNEAQ (reference sequence). CDR3 size: 15 residues. CDR3 sequence (DNA): TGTGCCAGCAGCTTATTCGCGGGGGGCTACAATGAGCAGTTCTTC. This translates into CASSLFAGGYNEQFF.

This chain links TRBV5-6 with TRBJ1-2; D gene uncertain. Per germline, CDR1 SGHDT and CDR2 YYEEEE. Trimming cost V 0 bases and J 0 bases, with 9 bases left between them. This CDR3 has 15 amino acids. The CDR3 reads CASSLGVAANYGYTF. DNA of the CDR3: TGTGCCAGCAGCTTGGGCGTTGCGGCTAACTATGGCTACACCTTC.

This chain connects TRBV7-9 to TRBJ2-3, with D possibly being TRBD1 (6 bases). This CDR3 has 16 residues. Germline V gene sequence: CDR1 SEHNR, CDR2 FQNEAQ (reference sequence). Trimming removed 4 bases from V and 2 bases from J, with 16 bases in between. The CDR3 protein is CASSSWTARTTDTQYF. As DNA, the CDR3 is TGTGCCAGCAGCTCCTGGACAGCTCGAACCACAGATACGCAGTATTTT.

The chain links TRBV23-1 to TRBJ1-1; the match to TRBD1 covers 7 bases. TRBV23-1 is reported as an ORF; its role is uncertain. V trimming: 4 bases; J trimming: 2 bases; junction bases outside the gene matches: 7. This CDR3 comprises 15 residues. The DNA of the CDR3 is TGCGCCAGCAGTCGTACAGGGGAGAGTAACACTGAAGCTTTCTTT. Protein product: CASSRTGESNTEAFF.

The V call is TRBV30, the J call TRBJ2-3, with 8 bases identical to TRBD1. V lost 2 bases and J lost 0; bases outside the gene matches: 4. Germline V lookup: CDR1 GTSNPN, CDR2 SVGIG (reference sequence). The length of the CDR3 is 15 residues. CDR3 nucleotide sequence: TGTGCCTGGAGTACCGGACAGGGAAGCACAGATACGCAGTATTTT. Translation gives CAWSTGQGSTDTQYF.

There are a few counts of this clone. V gene TRBV11-3 combines with J gene TRBJ2-1, with D possibly TRBD1 on 5 matching bases. CDR1 SGHNT and CDR2 YENEEA come from the germline V gene. Trimming removed 4 bases at V and 10 bases at J, with 20 bases between. The CDR3 extends over 15 amino acids. CDR3 bases: TGTGCCAGCAGCTCCTCGTGGGGCACTTCGAACGAGCAGTTCTTC. This sequence encodes CASSSSWGTSNEQFF.

This clone was observed a few times. The chain is built from TRBV5-1 and TRBJ2-7; 10 bases align to TRBD1. CDR3 length: 13 residues. CDR1 SGHRS and CDR2 YFSETQ come from the germline V gene. The trim removed 4 bases at V and 5 bases at J, leaving 3 bases unmatched. The CDR3 nucleotides read TGCGCCAGCAGCGGGACAGGGGTCGACGAGCAGTACTTC. Translating it yields CASSGTGVDEQYF.

The genes are TRBV4-1 and TRBJ2-7; 10 nucleotides align to TRBD2. The CDR3 is 14 residues long. Germline assignment: CDR1 MGHRA and CDR2 YSYEKL. The V and J ends lost 4 bases and 11 bases, in that order; junction bases with no gene match: 11. CDR3 sequence reads: CASSPLAGLTSKYF. The CDR3 DNA reads TGCGCCAGCAGCCCACTAGCGGGGCTTACGAGCAAGTACTTC.

This CDR3 reads CASSLIAGWALMNTEAFF. The CDR3 nucleotides read TGTGCCAGCAGCTTAATCGCTGGCTGGGCTTTAATGAACACTGAAGCTTTCTTT. The chain uses TRBV5-5 and TRBJ1-1, with D unresolved. The CDR3 covers 18 residues. The V end was cut by 2 bases, the J end by 0 bases, with 20 bases between. Looked up from germline, CDR1 is SGHKS and CDR2 is YYEKEE (reference sequence).

The table lists this clone with a few counts. The chain is built from TRBV6-6 and TRBJ2-7; D is perhaps TRBD2 (7 bases). This CDR3 has 14 amino acids. CDR1 is MNHNY and CDR2 is SVGAGI in the germline V gene (reference sequence). With 6 bases removed from V and 5 bases from J, the gap between germline ends came to 17 bases. The DNA for the CDR3 is TGTGCCAGCAGCCGCAGGGAGGGGGGGGACGAGCAGTACTTC. It is translated as CASSRREGGDEQYF.

As DNA, the CDR3 is TGCGCCAGCAGCTTGGAGGGAGGACCTCGAAATGAGCAGTTCTTC. Residues: CASSLEGGPRNEQFF. V and J are TRBV5-1 and TRBJ2-1, with D possibly TRBD2 on 6 matching bases. Germline V gene sequence: CDR1 SGHRS, CDR2 YFSETQ. The length of the CDR3 is 15 residues. V shed 0 bases and J shed 7 bases, with 14 bases lying between them.

This clone has a handful of counts. V gene TRBV2 combines with J gene TRBJ2-1; possible D gene TRBD1, 7 bases. CDR1 is SNHLY, CDR2 FYNNEI, per germline. The CDR3 has 13 amino acids. V lost 2 bases and J 10 bases, leaving 12 bases between the germline ends. CDR3 loop: CASSELEGQEQFF. In DNA form, the CDR3 reads TGTGCCAGCAGTGAACTGGAGGGACAGGAGCAGTTCTTC.

This clone appeared a few times. The chain carries TRBV29-1 and TRBJ2-7; 8 bases map to TRBD2. Germline V CDR1 and CDR2: SQVTM, ANQGSEA. The CDR3 loop spans 15 amino acids. V lost 1 base to trimming and J lost 7 bases; unmatched junction nucleotides: 12. The CDR3 loop is CSVEGVAGLLEEQYF. The CDR3 DNA follows: TGCAGCGTTGAAGGGGTAGCGGGACTCTTAGAGGAGCAGTACTTC.

This clone was counted between two and nine times. The rearrangement links TRBV6-1 to TRBJ1-2; TRBD1 matches 7 bases. The CDR3 extends over 13 amino acids. Trimming at V came to 5 bases and at J to 4 bases, leaving 4 bases not matched to a gene. From germline, CDR1 is MNHNS and CDR2 SASEGT. The CDR3 spells CASSSAGGYGYTF. The CDR3 nucleotides read TGTGCCAGCAGTTCCGCAGGGGGCTATGGCTACACCTTC.

This chain uses TRBV5-1 with TRBJ1-6; D is uncertain. The CDR3 covers 15 residues. The V gene lost 4 bases and the J gene lost 0 bases, with 8 bases spanning the gap. The germline CDR1 and CDR2 sequences are SGHRS and YFSETQ. CDR3 region: CASSREGSYNSPLHF. CDR3 coding DNA: TGCGCCAGCAGCCGGGAAGGCTCCTATAATTCACCCCTCCACTTT.

The V gene is TRBV27, the J gene TRBJ2-3, with D tentatively TRBD1 (5 bases). CDR3 length: 14 amino acids. The V end lost 2 bases, the J end lost 0 bases, and 6 bases lay between the germline ends. Germline CDR1 reads MNHEY; CDR2 reads SMNVEV (reference sequence). CDR3 in amino acids: CASSLDRSTDTQYF. In DNA form, the CDR3 reads TGTGCCAGCAGTTTAGACAGAAGCACAGATACGCAGTATTTT.

The V call is TRBV6-6, the J call TRBJ2-7, with 11 bases fitting TRBD1. Germline CDR1 and CDR2: MNHNY and SVGAGI (reference sequence). The CDR3 length is 14 residues. J was trimmed by 6 bases and V by 5 bases; bases with no gene match: 6. For the CDR3, the DNA is TGTGCCAGCAGTGTCGGACAGGGGGCCAGCGAGCAGTACTTC. Residues: CASSVGQGASEQYF.

The chain recombines TRBV6-5 with TRBJ1-2; D might be TRBD1 (5 bases). This CDR3 has 14 amino acids. Per the germline V gene, CDR1 is MNHEY and CDR2 is SVGAGI. The V and J ends lost 0 bases and 5 bases respectively, with 10 bases between them. The CDR3 here is CASSYSGEGYGYTF. The CDR3 DNA sequence: TGTGCCAGCAGTTACTCAGGGGAAGGGTATGGCTACACCTTC.

The V call is TRBV2, the J call TRBJ2-1; TRBD2 agrees at 9 bases. The V and J ends lost 2 bases and 6 bases, in that order; junction bases with no gene match: 5. Per the germline V gene, CDR1 is SNHLY and CDR2 is FYNNEI. The CDR3 contains 15 residues. The CDR3 nucleotides read TGTGCCAGCAGTGAATTAGCGGGAGTAGCCAATGAGCAGTTCTTC. This encodes CASSELAGVANEQFF. Using reference TRBV2 and TRBJ2-1 for the parts outside the CDR3, the full variable domain is EPEVTQTPSHQVTQMGQEVILRCVPISNHLYFYWYRQILGQKVEFLVSFYNNEISEKSEIFDDQFSVERPDGSNFTLKIRSTKLEDSAMYFCASSELAGVANEQFFGPGTRLTVL.

This clone has only a few counts. This chain connects TRBV2 to TRBJ2-2; a weak D match, TRBD1 (5 bases). This CDR3 comprises 15 residues. The V gene's germline CDR1 is SNHLY and CDR2 FYNNEI. The V end lost 3 bases, the J end lost 4 bases, and 12 bases lay between the germline ends. CDR3 DNA: TGTGCCAGCAGTGATCAGGGTCTGGGCACCGGGGAGCTGTTTTTT. Encoded protein: CASSDQGLGTGELFF.

V usage is TRBV4-1 and J usage is TRBJ2-5; D possibly corresponds to TRBD2 (5 bases). V shed 5 bases and J shed 4 bases, with 11 bases lying between them. The CDR3 totals 13 residues. The germline V gene has CDR1 MGHRA and CDR2 YSYEKL. DNA for the CDR3: TGCGCCAGCAGCAAAACGGACTCAGAGACCCAGTACTTC. This sequence encodes CASSKTDSETQYF.

The chain recombines TRBV11-2 with TRBJ2-1; D ambiguous. V lost 1 base and J 0 bases, leaving 7 bases between the germline ends. In germline, CDR1 is SGHAT, CDR2 FQNNGV. The CDR3 is 15 residues long. This CDR3 is CASSLVASSYNEQFF. The CDR3 DNA sequence: TGTGCCAGCAGCTTAGTGGCCTCCTCCTACAATGAGCAGTTCTTC.